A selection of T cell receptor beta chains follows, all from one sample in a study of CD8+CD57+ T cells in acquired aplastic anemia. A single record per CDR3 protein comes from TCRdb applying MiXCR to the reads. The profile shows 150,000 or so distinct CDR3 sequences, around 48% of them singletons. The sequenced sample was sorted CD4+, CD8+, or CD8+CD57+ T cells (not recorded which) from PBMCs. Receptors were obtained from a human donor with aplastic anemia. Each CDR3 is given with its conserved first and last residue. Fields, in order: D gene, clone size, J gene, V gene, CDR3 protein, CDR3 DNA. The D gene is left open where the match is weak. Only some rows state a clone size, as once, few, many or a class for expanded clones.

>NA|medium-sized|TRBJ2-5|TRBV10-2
CASSDPGRETQYF
TGCGCCAGCAGTGATCCAGGGCGGGAGACCCAGTACTTC
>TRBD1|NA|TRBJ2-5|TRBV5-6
CASIRTGVETQYF
TGTGCCAGCATAAGGACAGGGGTGGAGACCCAGTACTTC
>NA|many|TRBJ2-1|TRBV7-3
CASSLMGGVYNEQFF
TGTGCCAGCAGCTTAATGGGCGGGGTATACAATGAGCAGTTCTTC
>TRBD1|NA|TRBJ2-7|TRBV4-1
CASSQESGTGGYEQYF
TGCGCCAGCAGCCAAGAGTCCGGGACAGGGGGCTACGAGCAGTACTTC
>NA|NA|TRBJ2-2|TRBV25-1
CASSVSGARTGELFF
TGTGCCAGCAGTGTTTCGGGGGCGAGGACCGGGGAGCTGTTTTTT
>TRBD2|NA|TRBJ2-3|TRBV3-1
CASSQGASGGYTQYF
TGTGCCAGCAGCCAAGGGGCTAGCGGTGGTTATACGCAGTATTTT
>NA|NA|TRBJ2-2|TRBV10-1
CASSLIRVASPNTGELFF
TGCGCCAGCAGCTTGATCCGAGTGGCTAGCCCCAACACCGGGGAGCTGTTTTTT
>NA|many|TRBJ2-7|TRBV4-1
CASSQGRYTTYEQYF
TGCGCCAGCAGCCAGGGACGGTATACCACCTACGAGCAGTACTTC
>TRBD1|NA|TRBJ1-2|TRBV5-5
CASSERRGGLNYGYTF
TGTGCCAGCAGCGAAAGAAGAGGGGGCCTAAACTATGGCTACACCTTC
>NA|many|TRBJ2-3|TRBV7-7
CASSLLANTDTQYF
TGTGCTAGCAGCTTATTGGCAAACACAGATACGCAGTATTTT
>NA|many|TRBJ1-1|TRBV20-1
CSARFFGGHTEAFF
TGCAGTGCTAGATTTTTCGGGGGACACACTGAAGCTTTCTTT
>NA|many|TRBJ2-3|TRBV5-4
CASSWDPSTDTQYF
TGTGCCAGCAGTTGGGACCCCTCCACAGATACGCAGTATTTT
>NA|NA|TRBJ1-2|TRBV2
CASSQVGGPRGYTF
TGTGCCAGCAGCCAAGTAGGGGGACCTCGGGGCTACACCTTC
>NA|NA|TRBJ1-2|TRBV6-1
CASSSGGTRYGYTF
TGTGCCAGCAGCAGTGGGGGCACTAGATATGGCTACACCTTC
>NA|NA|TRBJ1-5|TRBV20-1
CSASPRDSNQPQHF
TGCAGTGCTAGCCCGAGGGATAGCAATCAGCCCCAGCATTTT
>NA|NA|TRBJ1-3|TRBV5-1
CASSLEVWVAGNTIYF
TGCGCCAGCAGCTTGGAAGTATGGGTGGCAGGAAACACCATATATTTT
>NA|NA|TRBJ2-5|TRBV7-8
CASTLQEAQYF
TGTGCCAGCACATTACAAGAGGCCCAGTACTTC
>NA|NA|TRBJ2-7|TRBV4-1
CASSQVMVSYEQYF
TGCGCCAGCAGCCAAGTAATGGTTTCCTACGAGCAGTACTTC
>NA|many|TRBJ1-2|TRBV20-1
CSARSRGGFHGYTF
TGCAGTGCTAGAAGCCGAGGGGGTTTTCATGGCTACACCTTC
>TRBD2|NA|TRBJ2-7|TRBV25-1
CASSGALAGGWEQYF
TGTGCCAGCAGTGGGGCTCTAGCGGGGGGTTGGGAGCAGTACTTC
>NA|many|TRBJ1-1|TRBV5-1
CASSLGRANTEAFF
TGCGCCAGCAGTCTTGGGAGGGCTAACACTGAAGCTTTCTTT
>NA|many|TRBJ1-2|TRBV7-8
CASSLYLGGMDYGYTF
TGTGCCAGCAGCTTATATCTGGGGGGAATGGATTATGGCTACACCTTC
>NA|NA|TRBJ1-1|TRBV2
CASSEEAGIVTEAFF
TGTGCCAGCAGTGAAGAAGCAGGGATCGTCACTGAAGCTTTCTTT
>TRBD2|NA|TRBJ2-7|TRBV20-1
CSARGAKSGSGEQYF
TGCAGTGCTAGGGGAGCCAAGAGCGGGAGCGGGGAGCAGTACTTC